This record concerns one T cell receptor (beta chain) sequence. Germline assignment: CDR1 SQVTM and CDR2 ANQGSEA. The CDR3 has 12 amino acids. The V and J ends lost 4 bases and 8 bases respectively, with 11 bases between them. Authors' methods: Reference gene primers were amplified, and this amplification served to estimate nucleated cell counts. Measured with immunoSEQ multiplex PCR; TCRdb has only the in-frame clones, and not every one. That table gives V, J and clone size, and the DNA gave D and trimming. The table shows around 250,000 clones, with roughly four fifths occurring only once. The data were taken from a study of blood T cell repertoires in COVID-19. The wider study: Acute and convalescent COVID-19 samples came from the United States, Italy and Spain.

Study members were between roughly 18 and 100 years old and lived in 20 to 30 US regions. Participant-reported clinical history was the basis for cohort assignment. Specimen: PBMCs or T cells enriched from blood (not recorded which). This chain links TRBV29-1 with TRBJ1-4; tentatively, D is TRBD1 (6 bases). The receptor's source is a man aged 25 to 40 with acute COVID-19. CDR3 coding DNA: TGCAGCGTTGCCAGGGGAAGGGAAAAACTGTTTTTT. It codes for CSVARGREKLFF.